Each of the 24 T cell receptor beta chains below was sequenced from the same sample in a study of memory CD4+ T cells and cytomegalovirus serostatus. Single viable CD3+CD4+CD8-CD45RO+ cells were sorted as the memory CD4+ T cells. Assay: immunoSEQ multiplex PCR; the TCRdb copy retains only in-frame clones and omits some. The table shows 55,000 or so clones, with around four fifths occurring only once. Specimen: memory CD4+ T cells from blood. The receptor set was obtained from an adult in good health and CMV-seropositive.

V and J are TRBV28 and TRBJ1-2, with D possibly being TRBD1 (5 bases). Trimming stripped 2 bases from V and 8 bases from J, with 18 bases between. The CDR3 is 15 amino acids. Germline-derived CDR1 and CDR2 are MDHEN and SYDVKM. This chain's CDR3 is CASSLPRRQGIGYTF. CDR3 DNA sequence: TGTGCCAGCAGTTTACCTAGACGGCAGGGTATCGGCTACACCTTC.

This chain uses TRBV7-9 with TRBJ2-5, with D possibly matching TRBD1 (5 bases). CDR1 is SEHNR and CDR2 is FQNEAQ in the germline V gene (reference sequence). With 5 bases removed from V and 4 bases from J, the gap between germline ends came to 14 bases. The CDR3 totals 14 residues. The CDR3 region is CASSPRDSLETQYF. The CDR3 DNA is TGTGCCAGCAGCCCGCGAGACAGTTTAGAGACCCAGTACTTC.

This rearrangement joins TRBV28 to TRBJ2-2; D is uncertain. The germline gives CDR1 MDHEN, CDR2 SYDVKM. The CDR3 spans 13 residues. The V end was cut by 8 bases, the J end by 5 bases, with 12 bases between. CDR3 protein: CASRWTSTGELFF. CDR3 coding DNA: TGTGCCAGCCGTTGGACGTCGACCGGGGAGCTGTTTTTT.

This sequence joins TRBV7-2 and TRBJ1-2; D remains unclear. Germline loops: CDR1 SGHTA, CDR2 FQGNSA. The CDR3 extends over 13 amino acids. Trimming pared 5 bases from V and 2 bases from J, leaving 9 bases between. This CDR3 reads CASSPQLNYGYTF. DNA of the CDR3: TGTGCCAGCAGCCCCCAACTGAACTATGGCTACACCTTC.

This chain joins TRBV30 and TRBJ1-2, with unresolved D. Per germline, CDR1 GTSNPN and CDR2 SVGIG (reference sequence). This CDR3 comprises 12 residues. V lost 0 bases to trimming and J lost 5 bases, with 7 bases between them. CDR3 nucleotides: TGTGCCTGGAGTGTGTCTAGTTATGGCTACACCTTC. It codes for CAWSVSSYGYTF.

This clone was detected only once. V is TRBV11-2 and J is TRBJ2-4, with D perhaps TRBD1 or TRBD2 (5 bases each). V lost 5 bases and J 7 bases, leaving 15 bases between the germline ends. The germline V gene encodes CDR1 SGHAT and CDR2 FQNNGV. The CDR3 spans 14 residues. DNA of the CDR3: TGTGCCAGCAGCCTCCCCTGGGGGATGAACATTCAGTACTTC. Protein: CASSLPWGMNIQYF.

This chain connects TRBV5-4 to TRBJ1-2; the match to TRBD1 covers 12 bases. J was trimmed by 8 bases and V by 0 bases; bases with no gene match: 5. The germline CDR1 and CDR2 sequences are SGHNT and YYREEE (reference sequence). The CDR3 has 15 amino acids. The CDR3 reads CASSLVGDRGQGYTF. In DNA, the CDR3 is TGTGCCAGCAGCTTGGTCGGGGACAGGGGGCAGGGCTACACCTTC.

The genes are TRBV6-6 and TRBJ1-1; a possible D gene is TRBD1 (6 bases). This CDR3 is built from 12 residues. The ends were cut back, 4 bases at V and 6 bases at J, with 9 bases in the middle. In germline, CDR1 is MNHNY, CDR2 SVGAGI (reference sequence). The CDR3 spells CASSWEGAEAFF. CDR3 nucleotides: TGTGCCAGCAGTTGGGAGGGGGCTGAAGCTTTCTTT.

A few counts support this clone. V and J are TRBV7-6 and TRBJ2-5; D ambiguous. This CDR3 contains 14 residues. Trimming took off 0 bases at V and 0 bases at J, with 5 bases between the two ends. CDR1 is SGHVS and CDR2 is FNYEAQ in the germline V gene. The CDR3 sequence is CASSLALNQETQYF. The CDR3 DNA follows: TGTGCCAGCAGCTTAGCACTGAACCAAGAGACCCAGTACTTC.

V and J are TRBV4-3 and TRBJ1-5; D call uncertain. Germline CDR1 and CDR2: LGHNA and YSLEER. The CDR3 runs 15 residues. Trimming left V 2 bases short and J 11 bases short, with 19 bases between. CDR3 sequence: CASSQTRQVNQAQHF. The CDR3 DNA sequence: TGCGCCAGCAGCCAAACGCGTCAAGTGAATCAAGCCCAGCATTTT.

This clone occurred a few times. The V and J genes are TRBV28 and TRBJ1-5, with D tentatively TRBD1 (6 bases). In germline, CDR1 is MDHEN, CDR2 SYDVKM. The V and J ends lost 5 bases and 7 bases respectively, with 21 bases between them. The CDR3 has 16 amino acids. In DNA, the CDR3 is TGTGCCAGCAGTGCACCGGCGGGGGGCGCAGGGCAGCCCCAGCATTTT. Residues: CASSAPAGGAGQPQHF.

The rearrangement links TRBV5-1 to TRBJ1-1, with D tentatively TRBD1 (5 bases). CDR3 size: 16 residues. Germline V lookup: CDR1 SGHRS, CDR2 YFSETQ. V was pared by 0 bases and J by 2 bases, with 14 bases between. This chain's CDR3 is CASSLASTGANTEAFF. The CDR3 DNA is TGCGCCAGCAGCTTGGCCTCCACAGGTGCTAACACTGAAGCTTTCTTT. Full variable domain (outside the CDR3, taken from reference TRBV5-1 and TRBJ1-1): KAGVTQTPRYLIKTRGQQVTLSCSPISGHRSVSWYQQTPGQGLQFLFEYFSETQRNKGNFPGRFSGRQFSNSRSEMNVSTLELGDSALYLCASSLASTGANTEAFFGQGTRLTVV.

V and J are TRBV4-3 and TRBJ2-6; no clear D. CDR3 length equals 15 residues. The V gene lost 0 bases and the J gene lost 0 bases, with 3 bases spanning the gap. Germline V gene lookup returns CDR1 LGHNA and CDR2 YSLEER. The CDR3 sequence: CASSQDRSGANVLTF. The CDR3 DNA reads as TGCGCCAGCAGCCAAGATCGCTCTGGGGCCAACGTCCTGACTTTC.

This rearrangement joins TRBV28 to TRBJ2-7; no definite D call. Germline loops: CDR1 MDHEN, CDR2 SYDVKM. This CDR3 comprises 13 residues. V lost 2 bases and J lost 7, with 12 bases in between. CDR3 bases: TGTGCCAGCAGTTTACCCAACACGGAAGAGCAGTACTTC. This encodes CASSLPNTEEQYF.

The rearrangement uses TRBV18 and TRBJ2-1, with 12 nucleotides matching TRBD2. After removal of 6 bases from V and 2 bases from J, the junction contained 5 bases not matched to a gene. CDR3 size: 16 residues. CDR1 is KGHSH and CDR2 is LQKENI in the germline V gene. The CDR3 DNA is TGTGCCAGCTCCCTAAGGACTAGCGGGACCTACAATGAGCAGTTCTTC. Amino acids: CASSLRTSGTYNEQFF.

The rearrangement joins TRBV28 to TRBJ1-2, with 7 bases aligning to TRBD1. The germline gives CDR1 MDHEN, CDR2 SYDVKM. This CDR3 is built from 13 residues. V lost 8 bases to trimming and J lost 5 bases; unmatched junction nucleotides: 8. The CDR3 loop reads CASRPGTDYGYTF. The CDR3, as DNA: TGTGCCAGCCGCCCCGGGACAGATTATGGCTACACCTTC.

The genes are TRBV19 and TRBJ2-7, with TRBD1 matching over 7 bases. V lost 4 bases, J lost 3 bases, and 6 bases stayed unmatched. Germline values: CDR1 LNHDA, CDR2 SQIVND (reference sequence). This CDR3 has 14 residues. The CDR3 DNA sequence: TGTGCCAGTAGTAATAATCAGGGGGACTACGAGCAGTACTTC. It translates to CASSNNQGDYEQYF.

In its sample, this clone is medium-sized. The J gene is TRBJ1-1, the V gene TRBV15; 8 bases align to TRBD1. Germline lookup yields CDR1 LNHNV and CDR2 YYDKDF (reference sequence). V was clipped by 0 bases and J by 10 bases; unmatched bases: 4. The CDR3 is 13 residues long. CDR3 sequence (DNA): TGTGCCACCAGCAGAGAGGACAGGGCGGCAGCTTTCTTT. Translated: CATSREDRAAAFF. Supplemented by reference TRBV15 and TRBJ1-1, the full variable domain reads DAMVIQNPRYQVTQFGKPVTLSCSQTLNHNVMYWYQQKSSQAPKLLFHYYDKDFNNEADTPDNFQSRRPNTSFCFLDIRSPGLGDTAMYLCATSREDRAAAFFGQGTRLTVV.

The V and J genes are TRBV12-5 and TRBJ2-3, with 8 bases matching TRBD1. The germline CDR1 and CDR2 sequences are LGHNT and FRNRAP. After removal of 6 bases from V and 3 bases from J, the junction contained 11 bases not matched to a gene. The CDR3 is 16 residues long. The CDR3 protein is CASGREQGEGTDTQYF. In DNA form, the CDR3 reads TGTGCTAGTGGGCGCGAACAGGGGGAAGGTACAGATACGCAGTATTTT.

The chain couples TRBV6-6 to TRBJ1-5; TRBD1 is a possible D gene (6 bases). The germline V gene encodes CDR1 MNHNY and CDR2 SVGAGI (reference sequence). V lost 6 bases to trimming and J lost 3 bases, with 15 bases between them. There are 15 residues in the CDR3. The CDR3 protein is CASRQTGTSNQPQHF. CDR3 DNA sequence: TGTGCCAGCAGACAAACAGGGACCTCCAATCAGCCCCAGCATTTT.

The chain combines TRBV5-4 with TRBJ2-7; no definite D call. Trimming shortened V by 4 bases and J by 5 bases, and 13 bases separated the two germline ends. The CDR3 sequence is 13 residues long. Looked up from germline, CDR1 is SGHNT and CDR2 is YYREEE (reference sequence). CDR3 DNA sequence: TGTGCCAGCAGCGCTGCCTTCGGCCACGAGCAGTACTTC. Translation gives CASSAAFGHEQYF.

V is TRBV14 and J is TRBJ2-5; 7 nucleotides align to TRBD1. The V gene's germline CDR1 is SGHDN and CDR2 FVKESK. Unmatched junction bases numbered 18, after V lost 4 bases and J lost 4 bases. The CDR3 runs to 18 residues. The CDR3 reads CASSRGAFRTGSAETQYF. CDR3 in DNA: TGTGCCAGCAGCCGAGGTGCATTCCGGACAGGTTCGGCAGAGACCCAGTACTTC.

V usage is TRBV18 and J usage is TRBJ2-7, with 7 positions matching TRBD1. The CDR3 totals 14 residues. Per germline, CDR1 KGHSH and CDR2 LQKENI. With V trimmed by 4 bases and J by 2 bases, 5 bases remained unmatched. DNA of the CDR3: TGTGCCAGCTCACGGCCGGGACAGCCCTACGAGCAGTACTTC. It translates to CASSRPGQPYEQYF.

This clone turned up a few times. The chain employs TRBV2 and TRBJ1-3, with 7 bases that match TRBD1. The length of the CDR3 is 16 residues. Germline CDR1 is SNHLY and CDR2 is FYNNEI. Losses at the gene ends were 5 bases for V and 1 base for J; bases not matched to a gene: 8. CDR3 in DNA: TGTGCCAGCAGTTCGGGACAGATAATTTCTGGAAACACCATATATTTT. Its translation is CASSSGQIISGNTIYF.